One and the same sample provided the 17 T cell receptor beta chains below, sequenced in a study of blood T cells in healthy people across ages. A second about 6 to 12 cycle PCR used barcoded and J-beta primers. From the 5' RACE reads, TCRdb called clonotypes with MiXCR, one entry per CDR3 protein. The data contain just under 900,000 distinct CDR3 sequences, 29% of them singletons. Specimen: blood. Receptors originate from a woman aged 80 or over in good health.

This clonotype was observed a handful of times. One end of the junction is discordant with germline, which a read error may explain. The rearrangement links TRBV12-3 or TRBV12-4 to TRBJ1-6, with 7 bases lining up with TRBD1. The CDR3 spans 13 residues. Here the CDR3 reads CASSRDSNSPPHF. DNA of the CDR3: TGTGCCAGCAGCCGGGACAGCAATTCACCCCCCCACTTT.

This clonotype was detected ten times or more. The J gene is TRBJ2-5, the V gene TRBV12-3 or TRBV12-4; 11 bases align to TRBD2. The CDR3 covers 15 residues. The trim removed 3 bases at V and 5 bases at J, leaving 5 bases unmatched. The CDR3 protein is CASSFSGGATETQYF. In DNA, the CDR3 is TGTGCCAGCAGTTTTAGCGGGGGGGCCACGGAGACCCAGTACTTC.

This clonotype was seen more than once but under ten times. The chain uses TRBV6-2 or TRBV6-3 and TRBJ1-3, with a tentative D call TRBD1 (5 bases). Germline CDR1 and CDR2: MNHEY and SVGEGT. This CDR3 has 15 residues. Trimming stripped 3 bases from V and 4 bases from J, with 13 bases between. This CDR3 is CASSYRGISGNTIYF. The CDR3 bases are TGTGCCAGCAGTTATCGGGGGATCTCCGGAAACACCATATATTTT.

Ten or more counts support this clonotype. The chain is built from TRBV5-6 and TRBJ1-5; D uncertain. Trimming stripped 0 bases from V and 8 bases from J, with 12 bases between. Germline values: CDR1 SGHDT, CDR2 YYEEEE. The CDR3 length is 14 residues. CDR3 loop: CASSLAGLGEPQHF. The DNA for the CDR3 is TGTGCCAGCAGCTTGGCTGGGTTGGGAGAGCCCCAGCATTTT.

V gene TRBV29-1 combines with J gene TRBJ1-2, with D maybe TRBD1 (5 bases). The CDR3 length is 13 residues. V gave up 4 bases and J gave up 4 bases, with 13 bases separating them. The germline gives CDR1 SQVTM, CDR2 ANQGSEA. The CDR3: CSVGGGLRYGYTF. The CDR3 DNA reads as TGCAGCGTTGGGGGCGGACTCCGCTATGGCTACACCTTC.

The chain is built from TRBV4-1 and TRBJ1-4; no firm D call. Trimming left V 4 bases short and J 0 bases short, with 9 bases between. The CDR3 runs to 15 residues. The germline CDR1 and CDR2 sequences are MGHRA and YSYEKL. Here the CDR3 reads CASSPWGATNEKLFF. CDR3 bases: TGCGCCAGCAGCCCCTGGGGTGCAACTAATGAAAAACTGTTTTTT.

The rearrangement links TRBV7-2 to TRBJ2-5, with D possibly matching TRBD1 (5 bases). Germline CDR1 SGHTA, CDR2 FQGNSA. Trimming removed 4 bases from V and 2 bases from J, with 11 bases in between. The length of the CDR3 is 14 residues. The CDR3 loop reads CASSSRAGQETQYF. The CDR3 nucleotides are TGTGCCAGCAGCTCTCGGGCAGGGCAAGAGACCCAGTACTTC.

Comment on this clonotype: A read error may explain this, as a much larger clone is one base away. The rearrangement joins TRBV15 to TRBJ1-2, with 10 bases aligning to TRBD1. The CDR3 consists of 15 residues. Germline-derived CDR1 and CDR2 are LNHNV and YYDKDF (reference sequence). V was pared by 1 base and J by 5 bases, with 4 bases of the junction left unmatched. CDR3 sequence reads: CATSRAGQGGYGYTF. Written as DNA, the CDR3 is TGTGCCACCAGCAGAGCTGGACAGGGGGGTTATGGCTACACCTTC.

This clonotype was detected ten times or more. The J gene is TRBJ2-5, the V gene TRBV12-3 or TRBV12-4; D call uncertain. The CDR3 has 13 residues. Trimming removed 5 bases from V and 9 bases from J, with 16 bases in between. CDR3 protein: CASSTFFRGSQYF. CDR3 sequence (DNA): TGTGCCAGCAGTACCTTTTTTAGAGGATCCCAGTACTTC.

For this clonotype: Sequence at one end of the junction differs from germline and may be a read error. The rearrangement links TRBV5-1 to TRBJ1-6; 8 bases match TRBD1. Germline CDR1 reads SGHRS; CDR2 reads YFSETQ. This CDR3 has 16 amino acids. The CDR3, as DNA: TGCGCCAGCAGGATTACAGGGGGATCGTATAGTTCACCCCTCCACTTT. It encodes CASRITGGSYSSPLHF.

The V call is TRBV7-2, the J call TRBJ2-5; D gene unclear. The J call is doubtful: the DNA matches TRBJ2-7 better. The CDR3 totals 14 residues. Germline assignment: CDR1 SGHTA and CDR2 FQGNSA. The CDR3 protein is CASSLVGETYEQYF. CDR3 DNA: TGTGCCAGCAGCTTAGTTGGGGAAACCTACGAGCAGTACTTC.

This clonotype was observed many times. The chain is built from TRBV11-2 and TRBJ2-4, with D possibly being TRBD2 (5 bases). The CDR3 totals 15 residues. V was pared by 8 bases and J by 0 bases, with 14 bases between. Germline V gene lookup returns CDR1 SGHAT and CDR2 FQNNGV. CDR3: CASGRGHLAKNIQYF. The CDR3 DNA reads as TGTGCCAGCGGGAGAGGGCACTTAGCCAAAAACATTCAGTACTTC.

CDR3 coding DNA: TGTGCCAGCAGTTACGGATATGGAGGGGGCTCAGAGACCCAGTACTTC. Translation gives CASSYGYGGGSETQYF. J is TRBJ2-5 and V is TRBV6-5; TRBD1 is a possible D gene (7 bases). The V end was cut by 2 bases, the J end by 4 bases, with 17 bases between. The germline gives CDR1 MNHEY, CDR2 SVGAGI. The CDR3 is 16 residues long.

With regard to this clonotype: A much bigger clone sits one base away, suggesting this may be a read error. The V call is TRBV29-1, the J call TRBJ1-5, with 7 bases aligning to TRBD1. CDR3 length: 13 amino acids. CDR1 and CDR2 from the germline V gene are SQVTM and ANQGSEA. The CDR3 DNA reads TGCAGCGTCATACAGGGGACCAATAAGCCCCAGCATTTT. This sequence encodes CSVIQGTNKPQHF.

In the case of this clonotype: This may come from a read error, since a much larger clone is one base off. V and J are TRBV6-6 and TRBJ1-1, with D hard to call. V lost 0 bases to trimming and J lost 1 base, with 9 bases between them. The CDR3 length is 15 residues. In germline, CDR1 is MNHNY, CDR2 SVGAGI (reference sequence). CDR3 sequence: CASSYSTAQNTEAFF. The CDR3 coding sequence is TGTGCCAGCAGTTACTCGACGGCCCAGAACACTGAAGCTTTCTTT.

Note on this clonotype: At one end, the junction sequence differs from germline, possibly due to a read error. This chain connects TRBV7-6 to TRBJ1-4; D remains ambiguous. This CDR3 region has 15 residues. Germline lookup yields CDR1 SGHVS and CDR2 FNYEAQ. DNA for the CDR3: TGTGCCAGCAGCTTAGAGGCAGGATCGTGTGAAAAACGGTTTTTT. Translation: CASSLEAGSCEKRFF. The full variable domain, rest sourced from reference TRBV7-6 and TRBJ1-4, is GAGVSQSPRYKVTKRGQDVALRCDPISGHVSLYWYRQALGQGPEFLTYFNYEAQQDKSGLPNDRFSAERPEGSISTLTIQRTEQRDSAMYRCASSLEAGSCEKRFFGSGTQLSVL.

The chain uses TRBV3-1 and TRBJ1-6; D possibly corresponds to TRBD1 (5 bases). Trimming took off 0 bases at V and 9 bases at J, with 15 bases between the two ends. Germline V gene data show CDR1 as LGHDT and CDR2 as YNNKEL (reference sequence). This CDR3 has 16 amino acids. The CDR3 DNA follows: TGTGCCAGCAGCCAAGAAGAAGGCAGGGTCAGTTCACCCCTCCACTTT. Amino acids: CASSQEEGRVSSPLHF.